A selection of T cell receptor beta chains follows, all from one sample in a study of identical twins. TCRdb itself ran the 5' RACE reads through MiXCR, one entry per CDR3 protein. This table has 460,000 or so distinct CDR3 sequences, approximately 15% appearing once. The same data also went into a second study, on yellow fever vaccine responses in identical twins.

Sequencing was performed on CD4+ T cells sorted from blood. Every receptor here comes from a woman between 18 and 29 years old in good health. Each CDR3 is given with its conserved first and last residue. D genes are given only for firm matches. Rows give clone size only sometimes, using once, few, many, or a class for an expanded clone.

d_gene: NA
j_gene: TRBJ2-7
abundance: NA
v_gene: TRBV5-6
CDR3aa: CASSLLHYEQYF
CDR3nt: TGTGCCAGCAGCTTGTTACACTACGAGCAGTACTTC

d_gene: TRBD2
j_gene: TRBJ2-1
abundance: NA
v_gene: TRBV28
CDR3aa: CASSQSRRLAQQFF
CDR3nt: TGTGCCAGCAGTCAAAGCCGTAGACTAGCACAGCAGTTCTTC

d_gene: TRBD2
j_gene: TRBJ2-7
abundance: once
v_gene: TRBV12-3/TRBV12-4
CDR3aa: CASRRASGGAREQNF
CDR3nt: TGTGCCAGCAGGAGGGCTAGCGGGGGGGCTCGAGAGCAGAACTTC

d_gene: NA
j_gene: TRBJ1-5
abundance: few
v_gene: TRBV7-8
CDR3aa: CASSLWSQKNQPQHF
CDR3nt: TGTGCCAGCAGCTTATGGTCCCAAAAAAATCAGCCCCAGCATTTT

d_gene: NA
j_gene: TRBJ2-1
abundance: NA
v_gene: TRBV28
CDR3aa: CASSSGRVVGGEQFF
CDR3nt: TGTGCCAGCAGTTCAGGACGGGTGGTTGGAGGTGAGCAGTTCTTC

d_gene: NA
j_gene: TRBJ2-5
abundance: few
v_gene: TRBV5-1
CDR3aa: CASSLGLTGLSQETQYF
CDR3nt: TGCGCCAGCAGCTTGGGCCTAACTGGACTGAGCCAAGAGACCCAGTACTTC

d_gene: NA
j_gene: TRBJ1-6
abundance: few
v_gene: TRBV6-1
CDR3aa: CASSEGGGNSPLHF
CDR3nt: TGTGCCAGCAGTGAAGGTGGCGGCAATTCACCCCTCCACTTT

d_gene: TRBD2
j_gene: TRBJ2-5
abundance: NA
v_gene: TRBV6-1
CDR3aa: CASSPQETSVGETQYF
CDR3nt: TGTGCCAGCAGCCCTCAGGAGACTAGCGTGGGGGAGACCCAGTACTTC

d_gene: TRBD1
j_gene: TRBJ2-7
abundance: few
v_gene: TRBV10-3
CDR3aa: CAISGTGAQYF
CDR3nt: TGTGCCATCAGTGGGACAGGAGCTCAGTACTTC

d_gene: NA
j_gene: TRBJ2-5
abundance: few
v_gene: TRBV7-6
CDR3aa: CASSLDPVAQETQYF
CDR3nt: TGTGCCAGCAGCCTAGACCCCGTAGCGCAAGAGACCCAGTACTTC

d_gene: TRBD2
j_gene: TRBJ2-1
abundance: NA
v_gene: TRBV2
CDR3aa: CASRGLAERSYNEQFF
CDR3nt: TGTGCCAGCAGGGGACTAGCGGAGCGATCCTACAATGAGCAGTTCTTC

d_gene: NA
j_gene: TRBJ2-1
abundance: NA
v_gene: TRBV2
CDR3aa: CASSVPPGPHNEQFF
CDR3nt: TGTGCCAGCAGTGTCCCGCCGGGACCCCACAATGAGCAGTTCTTC

d_gene: TRBD2
j_gene: TRBJ2-3
abundance: few
v_gene: TRBV24-1
CDR3aa: CATSDPQLASQGTQYF
CDR3nt: TGTGCCACCAGTGACCCCCAACTAGCGTCCCAGGGTACGCAGTATTTT

d_gene: TRBD2
j_gene: TRBJ2-2
abundance: few
v_gene: TRBV3-1
CDR3aa: CASSRDRLAAITGELFF
CDR3nt: TGTGCCAGCAGCCGGGATCGACTAGCGGCGATCACCGGGGAGCTGTTTTTT

d_gene: TRBD1
j_gene: TRBJ2-5
abundance: few
v_gene: TRBV5-8
CDR3aa: CASSKGTGIETQYF
CDR3nt: TGTGCCAGCAGCAAAGGGACAGGGATTGAGACCCAGTACTTC

d_gene: NA
j_gene: TRBJ2-1
abundance: few
v_gene: TRBV4-2
CDR3aa: CASSQDSGVYNEQFF
CDR3nt: TGTGCCAGCAGCCAAGATTCGGGAGTCTACAATGAGCAGTTCTTC

d_gene: TRBD1
j_gene: TRBJ2-3
abundance: NA
v_gene: TRBV5-6
CDR3aa: CASSLASGDRDKDTQYF
CDR3nt: TGTGCCAGCAGCTTGGCGTCGGGGGACAGGGATAAAGATACGCAGTATTTT

d_gene: TRBD1
j_gene: TRBJ2-7
abundance: NA
v_gene: TRBV28
CDR3aa: CASTLRTGLTYEQYF
CDR3nt: TGTGCCAGCACTCTAAGGACAGGACTGACTTACGAGCAGTACTTC

d_gene: TRBD1
j_gene: TRBJ2-3
abundance: few
v_gene: TRBV6-5
CDR3aa: CASSYTGTGAYTQYF
CDR3nt: TGTGCCAGCAGTTACACCGGGACAGGGGCGTATACGCAGTATTTT

d_gene: TRBD1
j_gene: TRBJ2-7
abundance: NA
v_gene: TRBV27
CDR3aa: CASSPGTGNKYF
CDR3nt: TGTGCCAGCAGTCCGGGGACAGGGAATAAGTACTTC

d_gene: TRBD2
j_gene: TRBJ2-7
abundance: few
v_gene: TRBV7-8
CDR3aa: CASSLATAWPREGPYEQYF
CDR3nt: TGTGCCAGCAGCTTAGCCACAGCATGGCCCCGGGAGGGCCCCTACGAGCAGTACTTC

d_gene: TRBD2
j_gene: TRBJ2-7
abundance: NA
v_gene: TRBV4-1
CDR3aa: CASSQALWTSGSLNEQYF
CDR3nt: TGCGCCAGCAGCCAAGCCCTCTGGACTAGCGGGAGTCTGAACGAGCAGTACTTC

d_gene: NA
j_gene: TRBJ1-2
abundance: NA
v_gene: TRBV7-9
CDR3aa: CASGSPGRRYGYTF
CDR3nt: TGTGCCAGCGGATCCCCGGGACGGAGATATGGCTACACCTTC

d_gene: TRBD2
j_gene: TRBJ2-5
abundance: few
v_gene: TRBV6-1
CDR3aa: CASGRAKGETQYF
CDR3nt: TGTGCCAGCGGGAGGGCCAAGGGGGAGACCCAGTACTTC

d_gene: TRBD2
j_gene: TRBJ2-1
abundance: NA
v_gene: TRBV12-3/TRBV12-4
CDR3aa: CASSLFGGTSGGNEQFF
CDR3nt: TGTGCCAGCAGTTTATTCGGGGGAACTAGCGGGGGCAATGAGCAGTTCTTC

d_gene: NA
j_gene: TRBJ2-1
abundance: NA
v_gene: TRBV14
CDR3aa: CASSPRQLSRKQFF
CDR3nt: TGTGCCAGCAGCCCCCGTCAGCTAAGCAGAAAGCAGTTCTTC

d_gene: NA
j_gene: TRBJ2-6
abundance: NA
v_gene: TRBV28
CDR3aa: CASTKPLAGANVLTF
CDR3nt: TGTGCCAGCACCAAACCCCTCGCTGGGGCCAACGTCCTGACTTTC

d_gene: NA
j_gene: TRBJ2-5
abundance: few
v_gene: TRBV6-1
CDR3aa: CASSRTGQETQYF
CDR3nt: TGTGCCAGCAGTCGAACAGGCCAAGAGACCCAGTACTTC

d_gene: NA
j_gene: TRBJ1-1
abundance: NA
v_gene: TRBV7-2
CDR3aa: CASRLRRMNTEAFF
CDR3nt: TGTGCCAGCCGTTTGAGGCGGATGAACACTGAAGCTTTCTTT

d_gene: TRBD1
j_gene: TRBJ1-1
abundance: NA
v_gene: TRBV7-8
CDR3aa: CASSLGLQGGTEAFF
CDR3nt: TGTGCCAGCAGCTTGGGGTTACAGGGGGGGACTGAAGCTTTCTTT

d_gene: NA
j_gene: TRBJ2-4
abundance: many
v_gene: TRBV7-2
CDR3aa: CASSSWELAKNIQYF
CDR3nt: TGTGCCAGCAGCTCCTGGGAACTAGCCAAAAACATTCAGTACTTC

d_gene: NA
j_gene: TRBJ1-2
abundance: few
v_gene: TRBV28
CDR3aa: CASTGGLGYGYTF
CDR3nt: TGTGCCAGCACCGGGGGTCTCGGCTATGGCTACACCTTC

d_gene: NA
j_gene: TRBJ2-3
abundance: few
v_gene: TRBV6-2/TRBV6-3
CDR3aa: CASSDVGATDTQYF
CDR3nt: TGTGCCAGCAGTGACGTGGGGGCCACAGATACGCAGTATTTT

d_gene: NA
j_gene: TRBJ2-1
abundance: many
v_gene: TRBV12-3/TRBV12-4
CDR3aa: CASSLAKALNEQFF
CDR3nt: TGTGCCAGCAGTCTTGCTAAGGCGCTGAATGAGCAGTTCTTC

d_gene: NA
j_gene: TRBJ2-7
abundance: NA
v_gene: TRBV9
CDR3aa: CASSVDPADEQYF
CDR3nt: TGTGCCAGCAGCGTAGATCCGGCGGACGAGCAGTACTTC

d_gene: NA
j_gene: TRBJ2-3
abundance: NA
v_gene: TRBV9
CDR3aa: CASSPGRWASTDTQYF
CDR3nt: TGTGCCAGCAGCCCAGGTCGATGGGCTAGCACAGATACGCAGTATTTT

d_gene: NA
j_gene: TRBJ2-1
abundance: many
v_gene: TRBV6-2/TRBV6-3
CDR3aa: CASATRLGSSYNEQFF
CDR3nt: TGTGCCAGCGCAACGCGTCTCGGGAGCTCCTACAATGAGCAGTTCTTC

d_gene: NA
j_gene: TRBJ2-1
abundance: NA
v_gene: TRBV12-5
CDR3aa: CASGFFRGHEQFF
CDR3nt: TGTGCTAGTGGTTTTTTTAGGGGTCATGAGCAGTTCTTC

d_gene: NA
j_gene: TRBJ2-7
abundance: NA
v_gene: TRBV28
CDR3aa: CASLATLLDSDYEQYF
CDR3nt: TGTGCCAGCCTGGCGACCCTTTTGGACAGTGATTACGAGCAGTACTTC

d_gene: NA
j_gene: TRBJ2-5
abundance: few
v_gene: TRBV5-1
CDR3aa: CASSLVGSQETQYF
CDR3nt: TGCGCCAGCAGCTTGGTGGGTAGCCAAGAGACCCAGTACTTC

d_gene: NA
j_gene: TRBJ1-1
abundance: few
v_gene: TRBV20-1
CDR3aa: CSAKGHLNTEAFF
CDR3nt: TGCAGTGCAAAGGGACACTTGAACACTGAAGCTTTCTTT

d_gene: NA
j_gene: TRBJ2-1
abundance: NA
v_gene: TRBV6-6
CDR3aa: CASSYRSGEQFF
CDR3nt: TGTGCCAGCAGTTATAGATCCGGTGAGCAGTTCTTC

d_gene: TRBD2
j_gene: TRBJ2-7
abundance: few
v_gene: TRBV4-1
CDR3aa: CASSPPREVIGEQYF
CDR3nt: TGCGCCAGCAGCCCCCCGCGGGAGGTTATAGGAGAGCAGTACTTC

d_gene: NA
j_gene: TRBJ1-6
abundance: NA
v_gene: TRBV2
CDR3aa: CASSERVQSTLHF
CDR3nt: TGTGCCAGCAGTGAACGGGTACAGAGTACCCTCCACTTT

d_gene: TRBD1
j_gene: TRBJ1-2
abundance: NA
v_gene: TRBV4-2
CDR3aa: CASRTGSNYGYTF
CDR3nt: TGTGCCAGCAGGACAGGGTCAAACTATGGCTACACCTTC

d_gene: NA
j_gene: TRBJ1-2
abundance: few
v_gene: TRBV6-5
CDR3aa: CASSYQGRLGGYTF
CDR3nt: TGTGCCAGCAGTTACCAGGGTAGACTGGGGGGCTACACCTTC

d_gene: NA
j_gene: TRBJ2-7
abundance: NA
v_gene: TRBV28
CDR3aa: CASSSPRHSKAYEQYF
CDR3nt: TGTGCCAGCAGTTCACCGAGACACTCAAAAGCCTACGAGCAGTACTTC

d_gene: NA
j_gene: TRBJ2-1
abundance: NA
v_gene: TRBV7-3
CDR3aa: CASSLTGATNEQFF
CDR3nt: TGTGCCAGCAGCTTAACAGGGGCAACCAATGAGCAGTTCTTC

d_gene: NA
j_gene: TRBJ2-3
abundance: NA
v_gene: TRBV29-1
CDR3aa: CSVDQGQDTQYF
CDR3nt: TGCAGCGTGGACCAGGGGCAGGATACGCAGTATTTT

d_gene: NA
j_gene: TRBJ2-7
abundance: few
v_gene: TRBV20-1
CDR3aa: CSARDQTSLSYEQYF
CDR3nt: TGCAGTGCTAGAGATCAGACCTCCCTCTCCTACGAGCAGTACTTC

d_gene: NA
j_gene: TRBJ1-2
abundance: NA
v_gene: TRBV7-2
CDR3aa: CASSFPGPNYGYTF
CDR3nt: TGTGCCAGCAGCTTCCCGGGCCCGAACTATGGCTACACCTTC

d_gene: TRBD2
j_gene: TRBJ2-4
abundance: many
v_gene: TRBV12-3/TRBV12-4
CDR3aa: CASSRLAGEGAKNIQYF
CDR3nt: TGTGCCAGCAGTCGACTAGCGGGAGAAGGGGCCAAAAACATTCAGTACTTC

d_gene: NA
j_gene: TRBJ1-4
abundance: NA
v_gene: TRBV20-1
CDR3aa: CSARTGKGEKLFF
CDR3nt: TGCAGTGCTAGAACAGGGAAGGGTGAAAAACTGTTTTTT

d_gene: TRBD1
j_gene: TRBJ2-7
abundance: few
v_gene: TRBV7-6
CDR3aa: CASSGTANHEQYF
CDR3nt: TGTGCCAGCAGCGGGACAGCAAACCACGAGCAGTACTTC

d_gene: TRBD2
j_gene: TRBJ2-4
abundance: few
v_gene: TRBV6-1
CDR3aa: CASSEGLAVQYF
CDR3nt: TGTGCCAGCAGTGAAGGACTAGCGGTTCAGTACTTC